The 5 T cell receptor beta chains presented below share a single source sample, sequenced in a study of tumor-infiltrating lymphocytes in primary liver carcinoma. DNA and RNA were both co-extracted from 20-30 mg of bulk tissue that had not been sorted. The input was approximately 500 ng total RNA; TCR beta cDNA was made from it with a constant-region primer. Three rounds of nested multiplex PCR with slightly modified ARM-PCR produced TCR beta libraries. With TRBV1-TRBV30 forward primers and a C-beta reverse primer, the first two PCR rounds were run for roughly 10 cycles each. TCRdb re-called the multiplex PCR reads through MiXCR, storing one row per CDR3 protein. The sample lists about 120,000 distinct CDR3 sequences, less than 80% occurring once. Sequencing was performed on liver tumor tissue from sampling region 1. Sample subset: tumor region T1, superior pole. These receptors originate from a woman aged 55-70 years with primary liver carcinoma and hepatitis B virus infection.

This clonotype was detected many times. J is TRBJ2-1 and V is TRBV10-3, with D perhaps matching TRBD2 (6 bases). Deletions cut 6 bases from V and 5 bases from J, with 14 bases between. The germline V gene has CDR1 ENHRY and CDR2 SYGVKD. The CDR3 spans 14 residues. CDR3 in amino acids: CAIRGTGDNNEQFF. The DNA of the CDR3 is TGTGCCATCAGGGGCACGGGGGATAACAATGAGCAGTTCTTC.

V and J are TRBV7-3 and TRBJ2-5, with 9 bases that match TRBD1. Germline V gene data show CDR1 as SGHTA and CDR2 as FQGTGA. The CDR3 is 15 amino acids. For the CDR3, the DNA is TGTGCTAACAGCTCACCAACAGGGGGCCAGGAGACCCAGTACTTC. This gives the protein CANSSPTGGQETQYF.

There are a few counts of this clonotype. At one of its ends the junction is not consistent with the germline gene, which may arise from a read error. The rearrangement joins TRBV4-2 to TRBJ1-4, with 7 bases fitting TRBD1. Germline CDR1 LGHNA, CDR2 YNFKEQ. This CDR3 is 17 amino acids long. The CDR3 here is CASSQSAYGTANEKLVF. The CDR3 nucleotides are TGTGCCAGCAGCCAATCCGCTTACGGGACAGCTAATGAAAAACTGGTTTTT.

In the case of this clonotype: One end of the junction does not line up with germline, which may come from a read error. The chain is built from TRBV11-2 and TRBJ2-3; a possible D gene is TRBD2 (7 bases). The CDR3 is 19 amino acids. Germline V gene data show CDR1 as SGHAT and CDR2 as FQNNGV. The CDR3 nucleotides read TGTGCCAGCAGCCCCGAGAGGGGGGGATATAGCGGCCACACAGGTACGCAGTATTTT. Protein: CASSPERGGYSGHTGTQYF.

This sequence joins TRBV30 and TRBJ2-7, with D maybe TRBD1 (6 bases). Trimming cost V 1 base and J 2 bases, with 9 bases left between them. Germline V CDR1 and CDR2: GTSNPN, SVGIG (reference sequence). The CDR3 sequence is 13 residues long. The chain's CDR3 is CAWSARGAYEQYF. The CDR3 nucleotides read TGTGCCTGGAGTGCCAGGGGAGCCTACGAGCAGTACTTC.